The clone carrying this T cell receptor (beta chain) has a count of ten or more. What it binds is not known. This record belongs to a study of Graves' ophthalmopathy and Graves' hyperthyroidism. RNA transcripts provided the template for amplifying TCR beta CDR3 regions. The first round was an RT-PCR with HTBI primers, and the second round was a multiplex PCR. In TCRdb, the multiplex PCR reads were re-called with MiXCR into one record per CDR3 protein. The table lists about 600,000 distinct CDR3 sequences, about 40% of them singletons. The CDR3 runs to 14 residues. Germline V gene data show CDR1 as ENHRY and CDR2 as SYGVKD. The germline V and J ends were trimmed by 10 bases and 3 bases, with 18 bases remaining between them. General study points: Appearing in blood as well were most expanded thyroid clonotypes above 0.001 frequency.

This TCR was sampled from an adult man with Graves' hyperthyroidism. The sequencing input was peripheral blood or thyroid tissue (not recorded which). The chain joins TRBV10-3 to TRBJ1-2; possible D gene TRBD1, 5 bases. CDR3 amino acids: CASRRGEGDYGYTF. CDR3 bases: TGTGCCAGCAGAAGGGGCGAGGGCGACTATGGCTACACCTTC.